The 2 T cell receptor beta chains below were found in one sample sequenced in a study of cytomegalovirus exposure and HLA in healthy donors. Amplification used 60 Vbeta primers and 13 Jbeta primers. The table came from immunoSEQ multiplex PCR; TCRdb's copy has only in-frame clones and leaves some out. The repertoire includes about 40,000 clones, approximately 70% of them detected once, and roughly 3.7% sits in the top ten. The sample taken for sequencing was PBMCs. These receptors originate from a man aged 35 to 55 in good health and CMV-seronegative.

V usage is TRBV30 and J usage is TRBJ1-2, with TRBD1 identical over 8 bases. Germline trimming cut 0 bases from V and 8 bases from J; bases unmatched to any gene: 8. The CDR3 is 14 residues long. The V gene's germline CDR1 is GTSNPN and CDR2 SVGIG (reference sequence). The CDR3 region is CAWSVSRGLRGYTF. CDR3 DNA sequence: TGTGCCTGGAGTGTAAGCAGGGGGCTCAGGGGCTACACCTTC. Using reference TRBV30 and TRBJ1-2 for the parts outside the CDR3, the full variable domain is SQTIHQWPATLVQPVGSPLSLECTVEGTSNPNLYWYRQAAGRGLQLLFYSVGIGQISSEVPQNLSASRPQDRQFILSSKKLLLSDSGFYLCAWSVSRGLRGYTFGSGTRLTVV.

This sequence joins TRBV29-1 and TRBJ1-1, with 7 bases aligning to TRBD1. From germline, CDR1 is SQVTM and CDR2 ANQGSEA. Trimming removed 7 bases from V and 2 bases from J; junction bases left unmatched: 7. The CDR3 covers 13 residues. DNA of the CDR3: TGCAGCGCCTCCACAGGGGCTAACACTGAAGCTTTCTTT. It encodes CSASTGANTEAFF.